This T cell receptor beta chain came from a study of neurological immune-mediated disorders. For the study at large: The disease course was relapsing-remitting in around 30 and secondary progressive in about 9% of the 34 multiple sclerosis patients.

Sorted libraries drew on around 1 million CD4+ or CD8+ T cells. General observations from the study: Phylogenetic grouping assigned the repertoires of 18 of 34 multiple sclerosis patients to a single cluster of related CDR3 sequences. This cluster may be a repertoire-level signature.

Synthesis of cDNA used 5'RACE (with 10-nucleotide random UMIs). TCRdb re-called the 5' RACE reads through MiXCR, storing one row per CDR3 protein. The sample lists about 50,000 distinct CDR3 sequences; 5.8% were seen once. Germline V gene sequence: CDR1 DFQATT, CDR2 SNEGSKA (reference sequence). The CDR3 has 13 residues. Trimming pared 5 bases from V and 3 bases from J, leaving 11 bases between. At least ten counts were recorded for this clonotype. Its antigen remains unknown. The TCR comes from a woman under 30 with multiple sclerosis. The chain is built from TRBV20-1 and TRBJ1-5; D is unresolved. Sequences were obtained from CD4+ T cells from blood. The CDR3 reads CSAADGVNQPQHF. As DNA, the CDR3 is TGCAGTGCTGCTGACGGGGTCAATCAGCCCCAGCATTTT.